What follows are 18 T cell receptor beta chains derived from one specimen sequenced in a study of vaccination and CD4 T cells after COVID-19. No antigen has been identified for these receptors. Sequence data for DNA of cultured CD4+ T cells were generated by the Oncomine TCR Beta short-read assay. TCRdb analysed the PCR reads with MiXCR anew, one entry per CDR3 protein. The data hold around 17,000 distinct CDR3 sequences, with less than 35% observed a single time. The treatment here: approximately 11-day PBMC culture with coronavirus spike peptide pools or control peptides (ViraFEST assay). Sequencing was performed on cultured CD4+ T cells from blood. Receptors originate from a human donor with COVID-19.

This chain joins TRBV6-1 and TRBJ2-6, with a tentative D call TRBD2 (6 bases). Germline CDR1 and CDR2: MNHNS and SASEGT. The CDR3 sequence is 14 residues long. V lost 8 bases and J 0 bases, leaving 8 bases between the germline ends. The CDR3 nucleotides are TGTGCCAGCGGGGAGGCCTCTGGGGCCAACGTCCTGACTTTC. Translated: CASGEASGANVLTF.

This clonotype was counted between two and nine times. The gene calls are TRBV7-2 and TRBJ1-4, with D perhaps matching TRBD1 (6 bases). The CDR3 loop spans 15 amino acids. Per germline, CDR1 SGHTA and CDR2 FQGNSA. V lost 1 base, J lost 7 bases, and 13 bases lay in between. The CDR3 protein is CASSLGQGYSEKLFF. The DNA of the CDR3 is TGTGCCAGCAGCTTAGGGCAGGGGTACTCTGAAAAACTGTTTTTT.

DNA for the CDR3: TGTGCCAGCAATCCTAGCGGGGAGCCCTACGAGCAGTACTTC. Translated, it gives CASNPSGEPYEQYF. This sequence joins TRBV2 and TRBJ2-7; 9 bases line up with TRBD2. V lost 7 bases, J lost 2 bases, and 6 bases stayed unmatched. From germline, CDR1 is SNHLY and CDR2 FYNNEI. The CDR3 is made up of 14 amino acids.

This clonotype was counted between two and nine times. This chain connects TRBV5-8 to TRBJ1-2, with no clear D. Germline V gene data show CDR1 as SGHTS and CDR2 as YDEGEE. The CDR3 spans 14 residues. V was cut by 1 base and J by 2 bases, with 9 bases left in between. The CDR3 sequence is CASSLSLRNYGYTF. In DNA form, the CDR3 reads TGTGCCAGCAGCTTGAGCCTCCGGAACTATGGCTACACCTTC. Looking up the rest from reference TRBV5-8 and TRBJ1-2 gives the full variable domain: EAGVTQSPTHLIKTRGQQATLRCSPISGHTSVYWYQQALGLGLQFLLWYDEGEERNRGNFPPRFSGRQFPNYSSELNVNALELEDSALYLCASSLSLRNYGYTFGSGTRLTVV.

The sample holds a few counts of this clonotype. The V call is TRBV2, the J call TRBJ1-5; D remains unclear. This CDR3 spans 14 amino acids. CDR1 and CDR2 (germline): SNHLY, FYNNEI. Trimming removed 6 bases from V and 1 base from J, with 10 bases in between. The CDR3 region is CASSKDKSNQPQHF. Here the CDR3 DNA reads TGTGCCAGCAGCAAAGACAAGAGCAATCAGCCCCAGCATTTT.

This clonotype rates as medium-sized. The V and J genes are TRBV30 and TRBJ1-2; 8 positions agree with TRBD1. The J segment lost 2 bases and the V segment lost 3 bases, leaving 8 bases of the junction unmatched. The germline V gene has CDR1 GTSNPN and CDR2 SVGIG (reference sequence). The CDR3 contains 15 residues. The CDR3 protein is CAWSPSGQGNYGYTF. The CDR3 nucleotides read TGTGCCTGGAGCCCCTCCGGACAGGGCAACTATGGCTACACCTTC.

There are a few counts of this clonotype. The J gene is TRBJ1-1, the V gene TRBV6-1; weak D call: TRBD1 (5 bases). CDR3 length equals 17 residues. CDR1 and CDR2 from the germline V gene are MNHNS and SASEGT. V lost 7 bases to trimming and J lost 0 bases, with 21 bases between them. The CDR3 reads CASTSAGWGRLNTEAFF. The CDR3 bases are TGTGCCAGCACTTCAGCTGGTTGGGGACGGCTGAACACTGAAGCTTTCTTT.

This chain joins TRBV30 and TRBJ1-5, with D possibly matching TRBD1 (6 bases). The CDR3 is made up of 15 amino acids. V was pared by 2 bases and J by 7 bases, with 18 bases between. Germline V gene data show CDR1 as GTSNPN and CDR2 as SVGIG (reference sequence). The CDR3 is CAWSLRAGVRQPQHF. CDR3 sequence (DNA): TGTGCCTGGAGTCTACGGGCAGGGGTAAGGCAGCCCCAGCATTTT.

The genes are TRBV20-1 and TRBJ1-1; 7 bases are a match to TRBD1. CDR1 and CDR2 (germline): DFQATT, SNEGSKA (reference sequence). Unmatched junction bases numbered 15, after V lost 6 bases and J lost 11 bases. The CDR3 consists of 13 residues. This chain's CDR3 is CSARQGANREAFF. The CDR3 region has the DNA TGCAGTGCAAGACAGGGTGCGAACCGGGAGGCTTTCTTT.

V and J are TRBV7-6 and TRBJ2-2; D call uncertain. Trimming took 7 bases from V and 6 from J, leaving 12 bases between them. Germline assignment: CDR1 SGHVS and CDR2 FNYEAQ. CDR3 length: 13 residues. The CDR3 here is CASTPRQPGELFF. CDR3 nucleotide sequence: TGTGCCAGCACCCCCCGGCAGCCCGGGGAGCTGTTTTTT.

The J gene is TRBJ2-5, the V gene TRBV6-5; D gene unclear. CDR1 is MNHEY, CDR2 SVGAGI, per germline. The length of the CDR3 is 16 residues. The V and J ends lost 0 bases and 2 bases respectively, with 13 bases between them. In nucleotides, the CDR3 is TGTGCCAGCAGTTACTCCATGTGGGCTCGGCAAGAGACCCAGTACTTC. Protein: CASSYSMWARQETQYF.

The chain joins TRBV28 to TRBJ1-6, with D possibly being TRBD1 (6 bases). The CDR3 is made up of 14 amino acids. The germline V gene has CDR1 MDHEN and CDR2 SYDVKM. V shed 5 bases and J shed 6 bases, with 11 bases lying between them. The CDR3 sequence is CASSLDSVNSPLHF. For the CDR3, the DNA is TGTGCCAGCAGTCTGGACAGTGTTAATTCACCCCTCCACTTT. Supplemented by reference TRBV28 and TRBJ1-6, the full variable domain reads DVKVTQSSRYLVKRTGEKVFLECVQDMDHENMFWYRQDPGLGLRLIYFSYDVKMKEKGDIPEGYSVSREKKERFSLILESASTNQTSMYLCASSLDSVNSPLHFGNGTRLTVT.

This clonotype was seen a few times. This sequence joins TRBV2 and TRBJ1-1; D is unclear. With 5 bases removed from V and 1 base from J, the gap between germline ends came to 11 bases. This CDR3 is built from 14 residues. From germline, CDR1 is SNHLY and CDR2 FYNNEI. The CDR3 DNA reads as TGTGCCAGCAGTCTTCCCATAAAGAACACTGAAGCTTTCTTT. It codes for CASSLPIKNTEAFF.

V and J are TRBV6-1 and TRBJ1-2; the D gene is possibly TRBD1 (6 bases). Trimming took off 6 bases at V and 1 base at J, with 9 bases between the two ends. The CDR3 is made up of 13 amino acids. Per the germline V gene, CDR1 is MNHNS and CDR2 is SASEGT. The CDR3 nucleotides read TGTGCCAGCAGCGACAGGATTAACTATGGCTACACCTTC. Protein: CASSDRINYGYTF.

CDR3 sequence reads: CASSPSVAGGSETQYF. The CDR3 nucleotides are TGTGCCAGCAGCCCGAGCGTCGCCGGGGGATCGGAGACCCAGTACTTC. The chain combines TRBV7-2 with TRBJ2-5; a weak D match, TRBD2 (6 bases). This CDR3 region has 16 residues. V was cut by 5 bases and J by 5 bases, with 21 bases left in between. Looked up from germline, CDR1 is SGHTA and CDR2 is FQGNSA. The variable domain in full, completed from reference TRBV7-2 and TRBJ2-5, reads GAGVSQSPSNKVTEKGKDVELRCDPISGHTALYWYRQSLGQGLEFLIYFQGNSAPDKSGLPSDRFSAERTGGSVSTLTIQRTQQEDSAVYLCASSPSVAGGSETQYFGPGTRLLVL.

The chain is built from TRBV6-5 and TRBJ2-7, with D possibly matching TRBD2 (5 bases). CDR1 MNHEY and CDR2 SVGAGI come from the germline V gene. The length of the CDR3 is 13 residues. Trimming stripped 4 bases from V and 1 base from J, with 8 bases between. CDR3 coding DNA: TGTGCCAGCAGTTCGGGGAAATCCTACGAGCAGTACTTC. Amino acids: CASSSGKSYEQYF.

V and J are TRBV7-2 and TRBJ1-1, with 7 nucleotides matching TRBD1. The ends lost 3 bases at V and 6 bases at J; junction bases unmatched: 7. Germline lookup yields CDR1 SGHTA and CDR2 FQGNSA. CDR3 length: 14 amino acids. CDR3: CASSLRMQGAEAFF. The CDR3 bases are TGTGCCAGCAGCTTGAGGATGCAGGGGGCTGAAGCTTTCTTT.

This clonotype came up a few times. The V call is TRBV6-5, the J call TRBJ1-1; possible D gene TRBD1, 5 bases. Trimming left V 3 bases short and J 1 base short, with 15 bases between. The CDR3 is made up of 16 amino acids. Germline V CDR1 and CDR2: MNHEY, SVGAGI. CDR3 residues: CASSYDALTGNTEAFF. CDR3 nucleotides: TGTGCCAGCAGTTATGATGCCCTAACAGGGAACACTGAAGCTTTCTTT.